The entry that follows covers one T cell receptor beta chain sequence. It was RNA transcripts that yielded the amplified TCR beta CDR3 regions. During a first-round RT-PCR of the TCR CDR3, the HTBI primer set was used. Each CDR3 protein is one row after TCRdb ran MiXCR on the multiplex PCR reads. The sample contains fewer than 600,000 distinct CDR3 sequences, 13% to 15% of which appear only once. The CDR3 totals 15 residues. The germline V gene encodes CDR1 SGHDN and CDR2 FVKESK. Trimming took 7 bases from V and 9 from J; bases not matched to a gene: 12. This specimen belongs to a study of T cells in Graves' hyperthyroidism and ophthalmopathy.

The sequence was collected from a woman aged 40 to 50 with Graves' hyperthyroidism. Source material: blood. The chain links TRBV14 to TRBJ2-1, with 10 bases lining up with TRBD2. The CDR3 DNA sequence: TGTGCCAGCACTACAGCGGGAGGGCCTAGTAGTGAGCAGTTCTTC. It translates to CASTTAGGPSSEQFF.